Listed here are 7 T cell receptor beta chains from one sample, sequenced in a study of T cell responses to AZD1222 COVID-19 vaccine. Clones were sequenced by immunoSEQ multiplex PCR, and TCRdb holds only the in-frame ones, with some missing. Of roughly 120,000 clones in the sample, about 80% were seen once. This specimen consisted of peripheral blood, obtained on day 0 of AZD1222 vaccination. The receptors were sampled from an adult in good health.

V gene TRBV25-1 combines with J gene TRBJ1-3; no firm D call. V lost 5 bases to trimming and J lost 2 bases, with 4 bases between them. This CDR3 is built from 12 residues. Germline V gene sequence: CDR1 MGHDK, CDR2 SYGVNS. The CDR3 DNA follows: TGTGCCAGCAGTACTGCTGGAAACACCATATATTTT. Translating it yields CASSTAGNTIYF.

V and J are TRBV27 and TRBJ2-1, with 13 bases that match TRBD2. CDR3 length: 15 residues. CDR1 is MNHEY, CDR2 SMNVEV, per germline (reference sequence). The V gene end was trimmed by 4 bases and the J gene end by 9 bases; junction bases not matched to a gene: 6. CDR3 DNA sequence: TGTGCCAGCAGTTCTGGGACTAGCGGGGAGGGTGAGCAGTTCTTC. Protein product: CASSSGTSGEGEQFF.

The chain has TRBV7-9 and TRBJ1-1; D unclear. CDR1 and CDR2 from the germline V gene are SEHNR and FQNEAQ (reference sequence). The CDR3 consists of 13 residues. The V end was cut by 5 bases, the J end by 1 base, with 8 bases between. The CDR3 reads CASSPRPNTEAFF. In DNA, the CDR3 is TGTGCCAGCAGCCCCCGGCCGAACACTGAAGCTTTCTTT.

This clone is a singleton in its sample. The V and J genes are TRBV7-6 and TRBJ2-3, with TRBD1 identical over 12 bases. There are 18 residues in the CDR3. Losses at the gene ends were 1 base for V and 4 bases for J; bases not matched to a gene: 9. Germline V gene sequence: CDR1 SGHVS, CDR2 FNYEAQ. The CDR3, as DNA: TGTGCCAGCAGCTTAGGTGGTTGGGGGACAGGGGGCGCAGATACGCAGTATTTT. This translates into CASSLGGWGTGGADTQYF.

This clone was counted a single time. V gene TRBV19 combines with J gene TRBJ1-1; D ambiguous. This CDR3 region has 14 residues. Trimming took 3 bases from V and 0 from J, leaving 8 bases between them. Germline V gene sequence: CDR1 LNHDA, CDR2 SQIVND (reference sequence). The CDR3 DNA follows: TGTGCCAGTAGTATGCTTCAGCTGAACACTGAAGCTTTCTTT. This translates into CASSMLQLNTEAFF.

CDR3 in DNA: TGTGCCAGCAGTTACTGGACTAGCGGATACACAGATACGCAGTATTTT. Protein sequence: CASSYWTSGYTDTQYF. The rearrangement joins TRBV6-6 to TRBJ2-3; TRBD2 agrees at 10 bases. Germline CDR1 and CDR2: MNHNY and SVGAGI (reference sequence). V lost 1 base to trimming and J lost 2 bases; unmatched junction nucleotides: 3. CDR3 length equals 16 residues.

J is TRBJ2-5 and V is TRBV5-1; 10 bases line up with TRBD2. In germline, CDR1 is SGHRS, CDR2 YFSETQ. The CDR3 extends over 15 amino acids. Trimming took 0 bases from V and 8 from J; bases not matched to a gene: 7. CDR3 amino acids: CASSLGPSGGETQYF. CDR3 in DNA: TGCGCCAGCAGCTTGGGTCCCAGCGGGGGGGAAACCCAGTACTTC.